This T cell receptor (beta chain) was recorded in a study of blood T cell repertoires in COVID-19. Study in general: The analysed material was cDNA or gDNA that came from T cells, B-cell-depleted T cells, or PBMCs.

Trimming took 3 bases from V and 5 from J; bases not matched to a gene: 5. The CDR3 is 15 amino acids. CDR1 is MNHEY, CDR2 SVGEGT, per germline. In the study's own analysis: The assay estimated nucleated cells by amplifying reference gene primers. Profiled with immunoSEQ multiplex PCR; TCRdb holds only in-frame clones, not every one. V and J calls and clone size come straight from that table; D and trimming were deduced from the DNA. The sample shows about 30,000 clones, 65% to 70% of them seen only once. The origin of this receptor is a human donor in a cohort sampled during active COVID-19. The chain carries TRBV6-2 or TRBV6-3 and TRBJ2-3; 10 bases fit TRBD2. Source material: peripheral blood. The CDR3 reads CASSYSSGRIDTQYF. The CDR3 nucleotides are TGTGCCAGCAGTTATTCTAGCGGGAGAATAGATACGCAGTATTTT.